This entry is about one T cell receptor (beta chain). The sample comes from a study of blood T cell repertoires in COVID-19. Study at large: Specimens from acute and convalescent COVID-19 originated in the United States, Italy and Spain. Sample material is recorded as cDNA or gDNA derived from T cells, B-cell-depleted T cells, or PBMCs.

Method: immunoSEQ multiplex PCR; TCRdb's copy keeps in-frame clones and lacks some. Among 250,000 to 350,000 clones, roughly 87% were seen once, and the ten largest hold around 1%. The CDR3 loop spans 15 amino acids. CDR1 and CDR2 (germline): SGHTA, FQGNSA. Trimming cost V 2 bases and J 9 bases, with 14 bases left between them. This rearrangement joins TRBV7-2 to TRBJ1-6; D is unclear. The sequencing sample was made of PBMCs or T cells enriched from blood (not recorded which). The receptor comes from a woman aged 25 to 39 who had recovered from COVID-19. The CDR3 region is CASSLSAGPISPLHF. The CDR3, as DNA: TGTGCCAGCAGCTTATCAGCAGGCCCGATTTCACCCCTCCACTTT.